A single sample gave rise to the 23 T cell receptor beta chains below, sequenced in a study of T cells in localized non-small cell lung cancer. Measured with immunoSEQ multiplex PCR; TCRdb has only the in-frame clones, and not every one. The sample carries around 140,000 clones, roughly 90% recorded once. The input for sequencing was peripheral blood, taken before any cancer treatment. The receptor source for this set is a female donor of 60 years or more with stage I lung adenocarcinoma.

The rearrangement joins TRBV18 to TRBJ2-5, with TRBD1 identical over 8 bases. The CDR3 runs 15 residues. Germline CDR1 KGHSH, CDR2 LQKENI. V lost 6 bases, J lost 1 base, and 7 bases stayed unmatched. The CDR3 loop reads CASSQNRGAQETQYF. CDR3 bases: TGTGCCAGCTCGCAAAACAGGGGGGCCCAAGAGACCCAGTACTTC.

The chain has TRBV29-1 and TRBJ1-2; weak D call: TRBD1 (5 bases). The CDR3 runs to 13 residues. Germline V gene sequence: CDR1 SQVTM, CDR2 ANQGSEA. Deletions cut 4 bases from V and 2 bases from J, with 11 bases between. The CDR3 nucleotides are TGCAGCGTTGTACAGCAGGGAAACTATGGCTACACCTTC. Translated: CSVVQQGNYGYTF.

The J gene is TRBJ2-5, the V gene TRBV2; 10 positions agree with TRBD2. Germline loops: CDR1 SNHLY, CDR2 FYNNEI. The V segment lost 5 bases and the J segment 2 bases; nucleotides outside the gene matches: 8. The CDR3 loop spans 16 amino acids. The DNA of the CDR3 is TGTGCCAGCAGTAGGACTAGCGGTGTACTACAAGAGACCCAGTACTTC. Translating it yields CASSRTSGVLQETQYF.

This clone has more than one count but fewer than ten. This CDR3 reads CASGPPGKNTEAFF. The CDR3 DNA is TGTGCTAGTGGTCCCCCCGGGAAGAACACTGAAGCTTTCTTT. The gene calls are TRBV12-5 and TRBJ1-1; D call uncertain. Germline V gene sequence: CDR1 LGHNT, CDR2 FRNRAP. Between the trimmed V and J ends, which lost 5 bases and 1 base, there was a span of 11 bases. This CDR3 has 14 residues. Filled out from reference TRBV12-5 and TRBJ1-1, the complete variable domain reads DARVTQTPRHKVTEMGQEVTMRCQPILGHNTVFWYRQTMMQGLELLAYFRNRAPLDDSGMPKDRFSAEMPDATLATLKIQPSEPRDSAVYFCASGPPGKNTEAFFGQGTRLTVV.

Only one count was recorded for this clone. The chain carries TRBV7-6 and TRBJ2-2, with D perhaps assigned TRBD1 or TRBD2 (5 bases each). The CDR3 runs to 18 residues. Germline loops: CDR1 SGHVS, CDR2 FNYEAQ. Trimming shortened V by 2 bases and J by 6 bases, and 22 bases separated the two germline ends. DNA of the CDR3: TGTGCCAGCAGCTTAAGGATACCGGGGCTAGCAGGCGCCGGGGAGCTGTTTTTT. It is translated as CASSLRIPGLAGAGELFF.

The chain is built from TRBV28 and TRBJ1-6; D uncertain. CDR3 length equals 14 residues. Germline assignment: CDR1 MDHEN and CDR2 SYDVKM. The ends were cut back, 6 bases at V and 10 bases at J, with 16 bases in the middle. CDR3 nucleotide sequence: TGTGCCAGCAGAGTTTTAACCATAGTCTCACCCCTCCACTTT. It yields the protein CASRVLTIVSPLHF.

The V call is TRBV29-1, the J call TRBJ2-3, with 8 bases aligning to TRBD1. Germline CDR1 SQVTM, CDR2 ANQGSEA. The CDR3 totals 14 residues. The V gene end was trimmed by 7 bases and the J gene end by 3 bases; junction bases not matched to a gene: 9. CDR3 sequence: CSGKGTGVTDTQYF. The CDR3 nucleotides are TGCAGCGGCAAAGGGACAGGAGTGACAGATACGCAGTATTTT.

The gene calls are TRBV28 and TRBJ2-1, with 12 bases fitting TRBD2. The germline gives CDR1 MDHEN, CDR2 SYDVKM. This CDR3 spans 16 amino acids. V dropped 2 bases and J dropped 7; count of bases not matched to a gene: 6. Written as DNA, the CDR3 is TGTGCCAGCAGTTTAAGGGGCCTAGCGGGGGGGAATGAGCAGTTCTTC. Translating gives CASSLRGLAGGNEQFF. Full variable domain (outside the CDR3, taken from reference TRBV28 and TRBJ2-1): DVKVTQSSRYLVKRTGEKVFLECVQDMDHENMFWYRQDPGLGLRLIYFSYDVKMKEKGDIPEGYSVSREKKERFSLILESASTNQTSMYLCASSLRGLAGGNEQFFGPGTRLTVL.

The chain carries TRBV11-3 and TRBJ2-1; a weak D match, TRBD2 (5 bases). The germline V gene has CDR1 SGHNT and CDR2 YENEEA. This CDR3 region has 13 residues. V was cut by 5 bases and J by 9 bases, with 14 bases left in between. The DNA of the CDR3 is TGTGCCAGCAGCCCCGCGGGTCGAGGTGAGCAGTTCTTC. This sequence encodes CASSPAGRGEQFF.

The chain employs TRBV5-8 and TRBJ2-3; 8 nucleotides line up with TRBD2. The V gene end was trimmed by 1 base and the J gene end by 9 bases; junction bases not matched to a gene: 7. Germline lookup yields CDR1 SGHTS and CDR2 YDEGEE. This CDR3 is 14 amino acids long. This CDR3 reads CASSLLSGGSTQYF. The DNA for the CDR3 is TGTGCCAGCAGCTTGCTATCGGGAGGGTCCACGCAGTATTTT.

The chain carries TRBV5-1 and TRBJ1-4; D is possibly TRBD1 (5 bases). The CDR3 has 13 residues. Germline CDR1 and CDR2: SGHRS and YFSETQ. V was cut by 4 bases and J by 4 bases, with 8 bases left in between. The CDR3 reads CASSQGLNEKLFF. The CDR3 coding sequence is TGCGCCAGCAGCCAGGGCCTTAATGAAAAACTGTTTTTT.

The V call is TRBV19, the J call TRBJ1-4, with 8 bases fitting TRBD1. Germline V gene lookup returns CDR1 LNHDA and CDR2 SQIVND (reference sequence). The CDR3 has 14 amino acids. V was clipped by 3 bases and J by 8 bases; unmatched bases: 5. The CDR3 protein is CASSIRQGIEKLFF. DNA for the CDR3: TGTGCCAGTAGTATCCGACAGGGGATAGAAAAACTGTTTTTT.

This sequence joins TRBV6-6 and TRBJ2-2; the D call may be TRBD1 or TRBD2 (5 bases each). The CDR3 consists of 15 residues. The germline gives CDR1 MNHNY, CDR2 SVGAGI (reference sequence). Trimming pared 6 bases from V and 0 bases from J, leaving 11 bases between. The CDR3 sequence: CASRSGTANTGELFF. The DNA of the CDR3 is TGTGCCAGCAGGTCCGGGACGGCGAACACCGGGGAGCTGTTTTTT.

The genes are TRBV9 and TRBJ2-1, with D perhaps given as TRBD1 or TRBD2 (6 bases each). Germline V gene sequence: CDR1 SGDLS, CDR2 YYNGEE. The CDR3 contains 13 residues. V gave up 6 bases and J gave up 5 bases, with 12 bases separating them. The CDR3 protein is CASNPGEDNEQFF. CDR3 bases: TGTGCCAGCAACCCAGGGGAGGACAATGAGCAGTTCTTC.

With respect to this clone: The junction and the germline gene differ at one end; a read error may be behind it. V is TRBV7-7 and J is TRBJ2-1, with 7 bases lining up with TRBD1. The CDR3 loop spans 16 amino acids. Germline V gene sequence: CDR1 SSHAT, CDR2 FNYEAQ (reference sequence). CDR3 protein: CASSSRTGSSYNEQFF. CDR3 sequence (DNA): TGTGCTAGCAGCTCTCGGACAGGCAGCTCCTACAATGAGCAGTTCTTC. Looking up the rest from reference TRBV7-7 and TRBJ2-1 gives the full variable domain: GAGVSQSPRYKVTKRGQDVTLRCDPISSHATLYWYQQALGQGPEFLTYFNYEAQPDKSGLPSDRFSAERPEGSISTLTIQRTEQRDSAMYRCASSSRTGSSYNEQFFGPGTRLTVL.

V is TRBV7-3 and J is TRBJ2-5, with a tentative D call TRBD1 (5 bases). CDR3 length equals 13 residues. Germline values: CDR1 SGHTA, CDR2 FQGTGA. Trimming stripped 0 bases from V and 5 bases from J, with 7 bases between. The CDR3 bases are TGTGCCAGCAGCTTAACGCCAGGGGAGACCCAGTACTTC. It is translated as CASSLTPGETQYF.

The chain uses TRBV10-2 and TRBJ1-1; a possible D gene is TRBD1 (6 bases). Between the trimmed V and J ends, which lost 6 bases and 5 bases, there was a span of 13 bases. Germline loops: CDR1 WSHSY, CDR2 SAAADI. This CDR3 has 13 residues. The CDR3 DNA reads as TGCGCCAGCAGATATCAGGGGAGTACTGAAGCTTTCTTT. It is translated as CASRYQGSTEAFF.

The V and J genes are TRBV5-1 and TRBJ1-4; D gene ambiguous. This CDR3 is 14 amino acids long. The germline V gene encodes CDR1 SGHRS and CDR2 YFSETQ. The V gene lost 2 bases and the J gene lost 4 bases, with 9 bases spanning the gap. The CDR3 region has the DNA TGCGCCAGCAGCTTTGGAGGCAATAATGAAAAACTGTTTTTT. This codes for CASSFGGNNEKLFF. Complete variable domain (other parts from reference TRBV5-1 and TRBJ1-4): KAGVTQTPRYLIKTRGQQVTLSCSPISGHRSVSWYQQTPGQGLQFLFEYFSETQRNKGNFPGRFSGRQFSNSRSEMNVSTLELGDSALYLCASSFGGNNEKLFFGSGTQLSVL.

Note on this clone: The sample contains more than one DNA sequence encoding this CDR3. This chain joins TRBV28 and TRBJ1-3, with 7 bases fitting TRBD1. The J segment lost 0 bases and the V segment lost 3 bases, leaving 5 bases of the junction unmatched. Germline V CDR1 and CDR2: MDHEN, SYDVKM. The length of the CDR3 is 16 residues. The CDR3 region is CASSLGQLGSGNTIYF. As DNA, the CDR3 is TGTGCCAGCAGTTTGGGACAGCTTGGCTCTGGAAACACCATATATTTT.

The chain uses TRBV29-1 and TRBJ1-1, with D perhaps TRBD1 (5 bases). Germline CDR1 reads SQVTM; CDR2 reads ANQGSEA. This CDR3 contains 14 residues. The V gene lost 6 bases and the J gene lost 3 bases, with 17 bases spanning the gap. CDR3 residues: CSVSVGGGDTEAFF. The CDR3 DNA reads TGCAGCGTCTCAGTGGGGGGAGGGGACACTGAAGCTTTCTTT.

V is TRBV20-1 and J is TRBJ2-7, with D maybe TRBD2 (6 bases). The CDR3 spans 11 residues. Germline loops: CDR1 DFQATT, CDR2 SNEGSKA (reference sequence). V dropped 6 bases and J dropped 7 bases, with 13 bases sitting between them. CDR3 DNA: TGCAGTGCCGGGGGTTTCGGTGAGCAGTACTTC. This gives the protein CSAGGFGEQYF.

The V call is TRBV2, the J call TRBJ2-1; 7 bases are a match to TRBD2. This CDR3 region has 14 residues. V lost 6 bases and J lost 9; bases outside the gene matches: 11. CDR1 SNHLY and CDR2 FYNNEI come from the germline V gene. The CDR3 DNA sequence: TGTGCCAGCAGACGACTTCACGGGAGGAGTGAGCAGTTCTTC. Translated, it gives CASRRLHGRSEQFF.

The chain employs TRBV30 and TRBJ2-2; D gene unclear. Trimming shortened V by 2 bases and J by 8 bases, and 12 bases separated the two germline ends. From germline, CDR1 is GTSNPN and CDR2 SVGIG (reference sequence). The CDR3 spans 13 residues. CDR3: CAWSFQPQGELFF. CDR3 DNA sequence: TGTGCCTGGAGTTTTCAGCCGCAGGGGGAGCTGTTTTTT.